This T cell receptor (beta chain) was captured in a study of sequential checkpoint blockade in melanoma (dated by TCRdb to between 2018 and 2021). About the full investigation: In a 1:1 randomization, patients received either first-line nivolumab then ipilimumab (arm A) or ipilimumab then nivolumab (arm B). Maintenance nivolumab came after each of the two trial sequences. TCRbeta immunosequencing was performed on DNA from approximately 93 pretreatment melanoma tumor samples. Twenty-two patients had matched tumor biopsies taken before treatment and at week 13, after single-agent nivolumab (arm A) or ipilimumab (arm B). Roughly three quarters of the matched pre- and post-treatment tumor biopsy pairs came from the same lesion. Overall study outcomes, separate from this receptor: PD-L1 staining and CD8+ T-cell counts correlated with tumor T-cell fraction and clonality, whereas mutational load did not. Achieving clinical benefit was about 30 times more likely for patients whose tumor T-cell fraction and clonality increased by week 13. Among patients in the nivolumab-first arm (arm A), tumor TIL clonality before treatment was associated with response (P = .04). Within-arm analyses of tumor T-cell fraction were limited by small sample sizes and reduced statistical power. The response-prediction model combining TCR metrics and mutation burden needs validation in larger, independent patient cohorts.

The immunoSEQ Assay was used to immunosequence TCRbeta CDR3 regions from genomic DNA. Before high-throughput sequencing, the genomic DNA was amplified using bias-controlled multiplex PCR. Per the original workflow: To quantify the absolute abundance of each unique TCRbeta CDR3 region, the sequences were collapsed and filtered. Clonality, defined as 1 minus Pielou's evenness, was calculated using only productive rearrangements. To compute tumor T-cell fraction, TCRbeta template counts were normalized to usable DNA, with usable DNA estimated from several housekeeping genes. A previously published method was used to identify clones whose frequencies were significantly greater in on-treatment samples than in baseline samples. The source is immuneACCESS, and TCRdb retained only in-frame sequences with V and J called. Part of the clones is not carried over; for the studies checked, unresolved V genes explain less than half of this, and the remainder is unexplained. For V, J and clone size, that table is used; D and trimming come from the DNA. Across this sample there are around 10,000 clones, with 27% seen only once. 20% to 25% of the sample lies in the top ten.

This clone was counted a few times. This clone's antigen is unknown. No per-base quality is available; no much larger clone lies one base away. As encoded in the germline V gene, CDR1 is MNHGY while CDR2 is SAAAGT. The CDR3 holds 18 amino acids from the cysteine to the phenylalanine. Solely the CDR3 DNA is kept, with 54 bases framed from the first base. V ends up 8 bases short and J 1 base short, with an unmatched junction base count of 11. Explained via the paper, the treatment or condition label denotes: randomized to nivolumab then ipilimumab (arm A) or the reverse (arm B). Prior DNA-damaging chemotherapy had not been received by any trial patient. Samples were obtained from patients with melanoma enrolled in CheckMate 064, a randomized, open-label phase II trial of sequential checkpoint blockade. Genomic DNA from formalin-fixed paraffin-embedded (FFPE) tissue samples was used for tumor TCR sequencing.

The TCR originated in a human donor with melanoma. This specimen was tumor tissue (inferred from file names), taken from a patient given nivolumab and ipilimumab in sequence. This sequence uses TRBV6-8 and TRBJ2-6; a stretch of 10 junction bases matches TRBD2. The bases are TGTGCCAGCCGAGGGACTAGCGCCTCGTTTTCTGGGGCCAACGTCCTGACTTTC. Its translation reads: CASRGTSASFSGANVLTF.